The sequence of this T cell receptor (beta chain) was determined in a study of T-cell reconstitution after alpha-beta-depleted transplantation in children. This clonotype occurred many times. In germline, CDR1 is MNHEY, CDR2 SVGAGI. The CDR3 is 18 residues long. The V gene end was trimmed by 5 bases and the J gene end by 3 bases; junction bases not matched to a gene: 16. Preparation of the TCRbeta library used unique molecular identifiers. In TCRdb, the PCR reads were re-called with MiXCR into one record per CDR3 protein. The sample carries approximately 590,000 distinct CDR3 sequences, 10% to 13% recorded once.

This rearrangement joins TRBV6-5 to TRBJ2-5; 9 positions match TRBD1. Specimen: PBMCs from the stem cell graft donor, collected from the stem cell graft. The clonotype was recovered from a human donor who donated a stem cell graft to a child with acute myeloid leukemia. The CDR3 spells CASSPGEIPGQGKETQYF. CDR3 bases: TGTGCCAGCAGTCCCGGCGAGATACCGGGACAGGGAAAAGAGACCCAGTACTTC.